This T cell receptor (beta chain) was obtained from a study of radiotherapy plus CTLA-4 blockade in lung cancer. Overall study results and limits: Early clone dynamics of blood T cells, plus interferon-beta, reportedly predicted response best.

Germline values: CDR1 SGHNT, CDR2 YYREEE (reference sequence). The CDR3 covers 14 residues. Trimming removed 4 bases at V and 1 base at J, with 9 bases between. Method: immunoSEQ multiplex PCR; TCRdb's copy keeps in-frame clones and lacks some. The sample lists tens of thousands of clones; around 79% were seen once. This clone came up a few times. Its antigen is unidentified. This clonotype originated in a human donor with non-small cell lung cancer who had a complete response to radiotherapy plus ipilimumab. Here the sequenced sample was peripheral blood, taken from a patient treated with radiotherapy plus ipilimumab. The J gene is TRBJ2-4, the V gene TRBV5-4; D not certain. CDR3 DNA: TGTGCCAGCAGCCCCTTGGGCGCCAAAAACATTCAGTACTTC. This codes for CASSPLGAKNIQYF.